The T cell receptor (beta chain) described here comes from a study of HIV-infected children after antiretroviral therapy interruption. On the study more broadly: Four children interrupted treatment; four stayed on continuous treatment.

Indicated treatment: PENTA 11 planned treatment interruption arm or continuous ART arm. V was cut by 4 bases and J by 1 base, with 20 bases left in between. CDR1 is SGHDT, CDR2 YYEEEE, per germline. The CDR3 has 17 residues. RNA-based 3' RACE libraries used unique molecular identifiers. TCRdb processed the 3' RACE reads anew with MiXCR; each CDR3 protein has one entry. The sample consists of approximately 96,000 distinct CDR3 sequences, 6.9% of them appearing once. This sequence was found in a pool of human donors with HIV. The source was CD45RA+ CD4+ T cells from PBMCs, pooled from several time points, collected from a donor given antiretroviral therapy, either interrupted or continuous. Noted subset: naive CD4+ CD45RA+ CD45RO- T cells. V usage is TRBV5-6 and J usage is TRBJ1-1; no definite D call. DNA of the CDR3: TGTGCCAGCAGCCCCCTCGGGCTCAATCGGGGGAACACTGAAGCTTTCTTT. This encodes CASSPLGLNRGNTEAFF. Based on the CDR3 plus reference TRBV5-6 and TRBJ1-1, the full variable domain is DAGVTQSPTHLIKTRGQQVTLRCSPKSGHDTVSWYQQALGQGPQFIFQYYEEEERQRGNFPDRFSGHQFPNYSSELNVNALLLGDSALYLCASSPLGLNRGNTEAFFGQGTRLTVV.